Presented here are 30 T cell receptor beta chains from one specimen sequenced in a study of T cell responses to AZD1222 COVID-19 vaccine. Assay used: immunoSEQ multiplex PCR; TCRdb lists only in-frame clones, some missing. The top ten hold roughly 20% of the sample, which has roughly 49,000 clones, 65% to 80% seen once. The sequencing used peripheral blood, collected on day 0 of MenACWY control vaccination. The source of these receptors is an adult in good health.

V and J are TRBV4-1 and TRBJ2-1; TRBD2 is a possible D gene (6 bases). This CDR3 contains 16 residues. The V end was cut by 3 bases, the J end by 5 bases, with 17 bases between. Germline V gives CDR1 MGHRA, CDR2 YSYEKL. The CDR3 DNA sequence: TGCGCCAGCAGCCACATACTAGCCAAGATACACAATGAGCAGTTCTTC. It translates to CASSHILAKIHNEQFF.

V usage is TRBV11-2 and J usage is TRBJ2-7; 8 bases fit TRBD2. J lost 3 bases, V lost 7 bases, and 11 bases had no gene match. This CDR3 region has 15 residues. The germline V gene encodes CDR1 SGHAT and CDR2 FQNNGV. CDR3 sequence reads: CASTPGAGALYEQYF. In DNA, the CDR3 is TGTGCCAGCACCCCCGGAGCGGGAGCCCTCTACGAGCAGTACTTC.

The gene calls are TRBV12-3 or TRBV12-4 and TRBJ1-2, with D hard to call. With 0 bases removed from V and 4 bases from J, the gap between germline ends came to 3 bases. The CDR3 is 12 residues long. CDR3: CASSLAIYGYTF. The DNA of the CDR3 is TGTGCCAGCAGTTTAGCAATCTATGGCTACACCTTC.

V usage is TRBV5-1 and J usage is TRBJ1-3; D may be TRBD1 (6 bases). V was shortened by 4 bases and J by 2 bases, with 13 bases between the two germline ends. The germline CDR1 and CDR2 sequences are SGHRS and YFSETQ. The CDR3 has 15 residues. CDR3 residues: CASSRGSGAGNTIYF. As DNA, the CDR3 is TGCGCCAGCAGCCGTGGGTCAGGGGCTGGAAACACCATATATTTT.

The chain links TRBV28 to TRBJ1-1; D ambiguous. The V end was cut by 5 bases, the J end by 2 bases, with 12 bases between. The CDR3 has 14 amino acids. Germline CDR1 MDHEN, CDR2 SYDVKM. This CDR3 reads CASSPQLDNTEAFF. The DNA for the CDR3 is TGTGCCAGCAGTCCCCAGTTGGATAACACTGAAGCTTTCTTT.

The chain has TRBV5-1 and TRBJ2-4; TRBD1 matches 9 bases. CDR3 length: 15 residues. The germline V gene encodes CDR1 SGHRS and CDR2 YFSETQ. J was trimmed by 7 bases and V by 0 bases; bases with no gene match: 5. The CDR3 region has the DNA TGCGCCAGCAGCTTGGGCCCCGACAGGGGGAACATTCAGTACTTC. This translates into CASSLGPDRGNIQYF.

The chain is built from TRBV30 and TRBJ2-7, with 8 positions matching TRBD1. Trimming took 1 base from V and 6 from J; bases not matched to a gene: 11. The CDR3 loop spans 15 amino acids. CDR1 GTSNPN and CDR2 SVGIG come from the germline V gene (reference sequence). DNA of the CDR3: TGTGCCTGGAGTGACAACGACAGGGGTTTCGGCGAGCAGTACTTC. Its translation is CAWSDNDRGFGEQYF.

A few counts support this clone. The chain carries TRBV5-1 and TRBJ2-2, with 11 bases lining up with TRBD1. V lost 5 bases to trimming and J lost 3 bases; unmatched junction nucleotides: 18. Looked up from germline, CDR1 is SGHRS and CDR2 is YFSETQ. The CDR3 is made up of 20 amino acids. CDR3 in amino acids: CASRVAGTGGSLEYTGELFF. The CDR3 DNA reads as TGCGCCAGCAGGGTCGCCGGGACAGGGGGATCATTGGAATACACCGGGGAGCTGTTTTTT.

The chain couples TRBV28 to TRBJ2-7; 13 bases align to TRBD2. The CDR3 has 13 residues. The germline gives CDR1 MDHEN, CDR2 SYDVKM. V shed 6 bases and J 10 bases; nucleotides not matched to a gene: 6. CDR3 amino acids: CASRPTSGRAQYF. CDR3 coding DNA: TGTGCCAGCAGGCCCACTAGCGGGAGGGCCCAGTACTTC.

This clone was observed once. The chain's CDR3 is CASSRRGGGNSYEQYF. As DNA, the CDR3 is TGTGCCAGCAGCCGGCGGGGCGGCGGGAATTCCTACGAGCAGTACTTC. V usage is TRBV7-2 and J usage is TRBJ2-7; D may be TRBD2 (6 bases). This CDR3 has 16 amino acids. V lost 5 bases and J 1 base, leaving 18 bases between the germline ends. Germline V gene sequence: CDR1 SGHTA, CDR2 FQGNSA. Combining the CDR3 with reference TRBV7-2 and TRBJ2-7 gives the whole variable domain GAGVSQSPSNKVTEKGKDVELRCDPISGHTALYWYRQSLGQGLEFLIYFQGNSAPDKSGLPSDRFSAERTGGSVSTLTIQRTQQEDSAVYLCASSRRGGGNSYEQYFGPGTRLTVT.

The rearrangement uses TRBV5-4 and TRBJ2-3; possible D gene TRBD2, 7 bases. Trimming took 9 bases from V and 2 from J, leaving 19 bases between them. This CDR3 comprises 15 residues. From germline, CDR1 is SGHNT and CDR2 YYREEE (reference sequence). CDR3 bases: TGTGCCACCTTAGACGCGGGGGCCTACACAGATACGCAGTATTTT. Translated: CATLDAGAYTDTQYF.

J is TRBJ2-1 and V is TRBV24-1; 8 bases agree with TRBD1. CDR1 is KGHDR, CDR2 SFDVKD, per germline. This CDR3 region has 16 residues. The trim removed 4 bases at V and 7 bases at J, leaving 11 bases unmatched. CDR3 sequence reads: CATSDSGQGASNEQFF. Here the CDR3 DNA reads TGTGCCACCAGTGACTCCGGGCAGGGGGCGTCAAATGAGCAGTTCTTC.

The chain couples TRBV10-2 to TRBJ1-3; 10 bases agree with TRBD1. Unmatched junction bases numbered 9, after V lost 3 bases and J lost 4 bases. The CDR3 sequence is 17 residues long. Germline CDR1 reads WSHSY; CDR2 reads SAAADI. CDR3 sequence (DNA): TGCGCCAGCAGTGACCCTTCCCCGACAGGGGGCGGAAACACCATATATTTT. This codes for CASSDPSPTGGGNTIYF.

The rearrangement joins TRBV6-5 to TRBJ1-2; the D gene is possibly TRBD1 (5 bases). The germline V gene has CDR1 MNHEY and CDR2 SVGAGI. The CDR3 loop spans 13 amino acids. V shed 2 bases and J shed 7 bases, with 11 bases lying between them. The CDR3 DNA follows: TGTGCCAGCAGTTACGGCCCCCAGGGTGGCTACACCTTC. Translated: CASSYGPQGGYTF.

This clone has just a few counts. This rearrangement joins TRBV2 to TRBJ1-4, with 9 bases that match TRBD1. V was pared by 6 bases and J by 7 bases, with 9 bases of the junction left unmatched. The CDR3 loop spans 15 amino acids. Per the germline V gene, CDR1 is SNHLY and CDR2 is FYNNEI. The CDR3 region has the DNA TGTGCCAGCAGCCGTTCCGGGACAGGGACTGAAAAACTGTTTTTT. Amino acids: CASSRSGTGTEKLFF. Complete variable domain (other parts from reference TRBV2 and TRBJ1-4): EPEVTQTPSHQVTQMGQEVILRCVPISNHLYFYWYRQILGQKVEFLVSFYNNEISEKSEIFDDQFSVERPDGSNFTLKIRSTKLEDSAMYFCASSRSGTGTEKLFFGSGTQLSVL.

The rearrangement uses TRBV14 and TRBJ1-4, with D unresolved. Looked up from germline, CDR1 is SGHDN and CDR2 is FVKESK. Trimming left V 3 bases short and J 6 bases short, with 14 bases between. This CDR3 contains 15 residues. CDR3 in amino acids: CASSQLGRNYEKLFF. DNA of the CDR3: TGTGCCAGCAGCCAGTTGGGCAGGAATTATGAAAAACTGTTTTTT.

CDR3 sequence: CASSLDEGGEQFF. CDR3 sequence (DNA): TGTGCCAGCAGCTTAGATGAGGGGGGGGAGCAGTTCTTC. This sequence joins TRBV11-3 and TRBJ2-1, with D maybe TRBD2 (7 bases). The CDR3 is made up of 13 amino acids. Germline V CDR1 and CDR2: SGHNT, YENEEA. V lost 0 bases and J lost 10, with 10 bases in between.

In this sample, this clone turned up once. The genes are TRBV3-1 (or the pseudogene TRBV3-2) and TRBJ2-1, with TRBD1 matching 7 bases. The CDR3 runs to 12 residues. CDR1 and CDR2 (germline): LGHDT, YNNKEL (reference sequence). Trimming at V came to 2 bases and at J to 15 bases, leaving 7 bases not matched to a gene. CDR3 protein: CASSQSGQDSFF. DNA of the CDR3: TGTGCCAGCAGCCAATCAGGACAGGATTCGTTCTTC.

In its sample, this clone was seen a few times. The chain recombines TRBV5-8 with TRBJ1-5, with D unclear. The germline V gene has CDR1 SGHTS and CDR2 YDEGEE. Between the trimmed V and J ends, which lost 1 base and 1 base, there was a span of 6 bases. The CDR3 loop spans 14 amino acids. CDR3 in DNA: TGTGCCAGCAGCTTGTGGACCAGCAATCAGCCCCAGCATTTT. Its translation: CASSLWTSNQPQHF. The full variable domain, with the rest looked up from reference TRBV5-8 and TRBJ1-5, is EAGVTQSPTHLIKTRGQQATLRCSPISGHTSVYWYQQALGLGLQFLLWYDEGEERNRGNFPPRFSGRQFPNYSSELNVNALELEDSALYLCASSLWTSNQPQHFGDGTRLSIL.

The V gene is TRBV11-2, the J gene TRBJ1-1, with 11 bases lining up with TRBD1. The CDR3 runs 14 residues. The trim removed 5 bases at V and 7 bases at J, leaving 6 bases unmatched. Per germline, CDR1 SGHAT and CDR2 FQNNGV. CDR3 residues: CASSPGQGVGEAFF. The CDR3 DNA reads TGTGCCAGCAGCCCGGGACAGGGGGTTGGTGAAGCTTTCTTT.

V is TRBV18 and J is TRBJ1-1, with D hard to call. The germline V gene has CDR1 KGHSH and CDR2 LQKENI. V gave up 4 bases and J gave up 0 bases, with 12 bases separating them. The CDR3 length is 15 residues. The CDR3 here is CASSLGKEVNTEAFF. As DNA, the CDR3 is TGTGCCAGCTCACTCGGTAAGGAGGTGAACACTGAAGCTTTCTTT.

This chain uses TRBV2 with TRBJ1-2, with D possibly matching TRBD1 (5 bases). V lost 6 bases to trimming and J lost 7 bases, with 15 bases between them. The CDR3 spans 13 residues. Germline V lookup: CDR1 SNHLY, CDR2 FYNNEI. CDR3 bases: TGTGCCAGCAGCCTTAGCGGACAACGTGGCTACACCTTC. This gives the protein CASSLSGQRGYTF.

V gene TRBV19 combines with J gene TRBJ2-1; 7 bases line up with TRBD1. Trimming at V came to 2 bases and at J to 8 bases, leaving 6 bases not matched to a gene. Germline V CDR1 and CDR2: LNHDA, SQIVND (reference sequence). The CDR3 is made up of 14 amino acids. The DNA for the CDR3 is TGTGCCAGTAGTATAAGGAGACAGGGCGATGAGCAGTTCTTC. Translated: CASSIRRQGDEQFF.

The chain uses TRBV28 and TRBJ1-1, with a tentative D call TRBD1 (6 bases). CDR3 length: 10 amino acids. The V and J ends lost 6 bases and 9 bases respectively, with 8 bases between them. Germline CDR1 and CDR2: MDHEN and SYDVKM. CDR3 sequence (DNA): TGTGCCAGCAGGGACAGAAAAGCTTTCTTT. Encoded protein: CASRDRKAFF.

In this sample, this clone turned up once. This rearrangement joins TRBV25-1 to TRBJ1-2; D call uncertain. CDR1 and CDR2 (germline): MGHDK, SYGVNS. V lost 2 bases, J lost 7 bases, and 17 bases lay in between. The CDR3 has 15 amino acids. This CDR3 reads CASSEGRPLGGGYTF. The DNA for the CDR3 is TGTGCCAGCAGTGAAGGCCGACCCTTGGGAGGTGGCTACACCTTC.

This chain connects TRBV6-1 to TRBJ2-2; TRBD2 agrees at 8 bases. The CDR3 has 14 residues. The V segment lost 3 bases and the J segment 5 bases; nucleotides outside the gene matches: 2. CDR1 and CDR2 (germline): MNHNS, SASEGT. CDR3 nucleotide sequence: TGTGCCAGCAGTGAGCGGGAGGAGACCGGGGAGCTGTTTTTT. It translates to CASSEREETGELFF.

CDR3 DNA: TGTGCCAGCAGCCCTTGGACAGGGTCTAACACTGAAGCTTTCTTT. Translated, it gives CASSPWTGSNTEAFF. The chain combines TRBV4-2 with TRBJ1-1; 8 bases line up with TRBD1. After removal of 4 bases from V and 2 bases from J, the junction contained 6 bases not matched to a gene. Germline lookup yields CDR1 LGHNA and CDR2 YNFKEQ. This CDR3 is built from 15 residues.

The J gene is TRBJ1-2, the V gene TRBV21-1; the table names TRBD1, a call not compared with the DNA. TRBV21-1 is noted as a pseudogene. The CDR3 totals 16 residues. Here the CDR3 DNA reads TGTGCCAGCAGCAACCCGCTGTCCAGGGGTCCTATGGGCTACACCTTC. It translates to CASSNPLSRGPMGYTF.

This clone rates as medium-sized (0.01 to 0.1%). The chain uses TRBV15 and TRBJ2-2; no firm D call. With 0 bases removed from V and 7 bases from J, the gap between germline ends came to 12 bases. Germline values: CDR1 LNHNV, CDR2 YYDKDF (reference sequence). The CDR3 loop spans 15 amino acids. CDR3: CATSRETSHNGELFF. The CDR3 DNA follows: TGTGCCACCAGCAGAGAAACATCGCACAACGGGGAGCTGTTTTTT.

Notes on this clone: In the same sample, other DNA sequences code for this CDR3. The chain's CDR3 is CASSLRGNTEAFF. In DNA, the CDR3 is TGTGCCAGCAGTTTAAGGGGAAACACTGAAGCTTTCTTT. The chain is built from TRBV12-3 or TRBV12-4 and TRBJ1-1; perhaps TRBD1 as D (5 bases). The CDR3 has 13 amino acids. Trimming stripped 2 bases from V and 2 bases from J, with 6 bases between.